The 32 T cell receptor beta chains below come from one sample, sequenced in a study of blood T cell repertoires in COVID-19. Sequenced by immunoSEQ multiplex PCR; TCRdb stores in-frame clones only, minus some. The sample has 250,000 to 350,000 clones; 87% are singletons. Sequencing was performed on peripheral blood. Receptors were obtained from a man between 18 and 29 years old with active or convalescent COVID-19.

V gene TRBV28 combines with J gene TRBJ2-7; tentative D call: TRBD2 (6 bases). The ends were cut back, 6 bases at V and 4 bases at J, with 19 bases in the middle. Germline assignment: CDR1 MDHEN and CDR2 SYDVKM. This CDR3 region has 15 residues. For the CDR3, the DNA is TGTGCCAGCAGGGCGGGGACTTCGATACCGTACGAGCAGTACTTC. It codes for CASRAGTSIPYEQYF.

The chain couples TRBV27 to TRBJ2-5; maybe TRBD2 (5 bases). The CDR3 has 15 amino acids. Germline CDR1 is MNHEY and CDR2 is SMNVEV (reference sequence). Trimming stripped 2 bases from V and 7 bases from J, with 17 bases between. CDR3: CASSLSVSASRTQYF. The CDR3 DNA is TGTGCCAGCAGTTTAAGCGTTAGCGCCTCACGGACCCAGTACTTC.

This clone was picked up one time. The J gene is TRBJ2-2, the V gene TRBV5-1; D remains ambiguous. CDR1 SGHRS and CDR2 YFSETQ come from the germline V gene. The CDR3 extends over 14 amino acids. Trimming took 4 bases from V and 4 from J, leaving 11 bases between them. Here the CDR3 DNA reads TGCGCCAGCAGCCCCAGCGTGGGCACCGGGGAGCTGTTTTTT. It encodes CASSPSVGTGELFF.

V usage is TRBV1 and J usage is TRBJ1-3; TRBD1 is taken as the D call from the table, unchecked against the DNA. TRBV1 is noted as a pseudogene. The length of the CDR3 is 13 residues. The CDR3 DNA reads TGCACCAGCAGCCCCGTCAGTGGAAACACCATATATTTT. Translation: CTSSPVSGNTIYF.

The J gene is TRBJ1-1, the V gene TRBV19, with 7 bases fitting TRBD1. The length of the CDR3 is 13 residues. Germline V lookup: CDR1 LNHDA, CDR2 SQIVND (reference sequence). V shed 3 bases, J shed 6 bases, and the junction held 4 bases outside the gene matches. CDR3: CASSIARGAEAFF. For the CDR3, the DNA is TGTGCCAGTAGTATCGCCAGGGGGGCTGAAGCTTTCTTT. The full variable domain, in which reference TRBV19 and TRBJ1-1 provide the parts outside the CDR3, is DGGITQSPKYLFRKEGQNVTLSCEQNLNHDAMYWYRQDPGQGLRLIYYSQIVNDFQKGDIAEGYSVSREKKESFPLTVTSAQKNPTAFYLCASSIARGAEAFFGQGTRLTVV.

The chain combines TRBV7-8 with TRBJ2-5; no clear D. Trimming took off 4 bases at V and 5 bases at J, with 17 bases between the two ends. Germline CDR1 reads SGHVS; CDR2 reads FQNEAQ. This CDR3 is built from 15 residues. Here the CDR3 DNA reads TGTGCCAGCAGCTCGTCGATAAGCTACCCGGAGACCCAGTACTTC. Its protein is CASSSSISYPETQYF.

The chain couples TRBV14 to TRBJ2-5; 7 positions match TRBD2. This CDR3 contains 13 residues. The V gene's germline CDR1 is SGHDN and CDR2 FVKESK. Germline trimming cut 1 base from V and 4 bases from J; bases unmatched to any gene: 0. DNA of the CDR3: TGTGCCAGCAGCCAAGGGGGGGGAGAGACCCAGTACTTC. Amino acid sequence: CASSQGGGETQYF.

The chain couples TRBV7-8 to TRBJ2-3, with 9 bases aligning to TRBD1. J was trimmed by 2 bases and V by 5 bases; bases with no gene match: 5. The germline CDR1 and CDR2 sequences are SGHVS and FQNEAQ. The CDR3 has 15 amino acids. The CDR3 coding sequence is TGTGCCAGCAGCCAAGGACAGGGGAACACAGATACGCAGTATTTT. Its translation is CASSQGQGNTDTQYF. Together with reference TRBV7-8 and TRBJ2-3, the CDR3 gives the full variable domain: GAGVSQSPRYKVAKRGQDVALRCDPISGHVSLFWYQQALGQGPEFLTYFQNEAQLDKSGLPSDRFFAERPEGSVSTLKIQRTQQEDSAVYLCASSQGQGNTDTQYFGPGTRLTVL.

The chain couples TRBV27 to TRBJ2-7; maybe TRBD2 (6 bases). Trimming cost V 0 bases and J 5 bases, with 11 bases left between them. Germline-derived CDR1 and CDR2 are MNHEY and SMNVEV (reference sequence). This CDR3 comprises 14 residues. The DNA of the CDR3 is TGTGCCAGCAGTTTATCTTCGGGGAGGAACGAGCAGTACTTC. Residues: CASSLSSGRNEQYF.

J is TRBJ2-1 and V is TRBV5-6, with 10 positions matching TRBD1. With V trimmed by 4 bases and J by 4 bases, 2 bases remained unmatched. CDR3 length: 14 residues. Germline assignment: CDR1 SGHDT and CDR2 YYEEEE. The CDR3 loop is CASSPGQGYNEQFF. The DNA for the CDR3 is TGTGCCAGCAGCCCGGGACAGGGGTACAATGAGCAGTTCTTC. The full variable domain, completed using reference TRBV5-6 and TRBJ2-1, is DAGVTQSPTHLIKTRGQQVTLRCSPKSGHDTVSWYQQALGQGPQFIFQYYEEEERQRGNFPDRFSGHQFPNYSSELNVNALLLGDSALYLCASSPGQGYNEQFFGPGTRLTVL.

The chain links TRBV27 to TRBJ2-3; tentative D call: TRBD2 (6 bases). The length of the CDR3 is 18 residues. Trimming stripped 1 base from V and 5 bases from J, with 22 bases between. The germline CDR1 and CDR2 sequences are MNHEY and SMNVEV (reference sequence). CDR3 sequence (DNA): TGTGCCAGCAGTTTATTGGCGTGGGTCGCGGGAAACGGAGATACGCAGTATTTT. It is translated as CASSLLAWVAGNGDTQYF.

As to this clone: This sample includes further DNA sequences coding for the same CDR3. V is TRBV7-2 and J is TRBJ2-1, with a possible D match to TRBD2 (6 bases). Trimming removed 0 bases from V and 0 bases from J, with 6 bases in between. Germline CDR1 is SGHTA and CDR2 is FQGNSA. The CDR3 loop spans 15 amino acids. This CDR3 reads CASSLAGSSYNEQFF. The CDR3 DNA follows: TGTGCCAGCAGCTTAGCCGGGAGCTCCTACAATGAGCAGTTCTTC.

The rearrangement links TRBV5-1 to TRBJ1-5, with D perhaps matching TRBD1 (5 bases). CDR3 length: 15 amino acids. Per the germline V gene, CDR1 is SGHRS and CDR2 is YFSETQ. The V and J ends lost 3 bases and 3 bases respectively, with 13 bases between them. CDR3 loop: CASSWEGLNNQPQHF. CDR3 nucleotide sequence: TGCGCCAGCAGCTGGGAGGGACTCAACAATCAGCCCCAGCATTTT.

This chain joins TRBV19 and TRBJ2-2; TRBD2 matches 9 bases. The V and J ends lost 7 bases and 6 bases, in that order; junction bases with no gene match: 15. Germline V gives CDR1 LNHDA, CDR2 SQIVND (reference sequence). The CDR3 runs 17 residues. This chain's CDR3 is CASTRGGAVAGAGELFF. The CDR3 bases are TGTGCCAGTACCCGGGGAGGGGCTGTAGCGGGAGCCGGGGAGCTGTTTTTT.

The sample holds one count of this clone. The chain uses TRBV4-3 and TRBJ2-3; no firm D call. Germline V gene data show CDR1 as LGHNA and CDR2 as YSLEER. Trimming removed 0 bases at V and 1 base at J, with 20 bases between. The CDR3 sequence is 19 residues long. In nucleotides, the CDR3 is TGCGCCAGCAGCCAAGATTATAGCAATTCCTTACTTGGCACAGATACGCAGTATTTT. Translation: CASSQDYSNSLLGTDTQYF.

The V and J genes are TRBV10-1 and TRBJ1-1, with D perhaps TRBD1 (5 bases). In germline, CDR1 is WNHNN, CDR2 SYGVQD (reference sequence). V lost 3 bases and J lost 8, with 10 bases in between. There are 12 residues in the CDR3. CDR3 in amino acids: CASSDPGKEAFF. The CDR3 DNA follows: TGCGCCAGCAGTGATCCAGGGAAAGAAGCTTTCTTT.

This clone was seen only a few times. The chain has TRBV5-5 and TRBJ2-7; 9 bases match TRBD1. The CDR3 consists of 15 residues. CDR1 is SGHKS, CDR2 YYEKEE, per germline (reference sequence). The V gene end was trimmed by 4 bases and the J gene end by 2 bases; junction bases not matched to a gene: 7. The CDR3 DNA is TGTGCCAGCAGCCAAGACAGGGGGTCGGCCTACGAGCAGTACTTC. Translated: CASSQDRGSAYEQYF.

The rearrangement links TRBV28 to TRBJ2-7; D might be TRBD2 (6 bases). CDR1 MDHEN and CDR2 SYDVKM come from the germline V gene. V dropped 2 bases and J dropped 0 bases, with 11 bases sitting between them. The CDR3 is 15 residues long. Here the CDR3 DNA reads TGTGCCAGCAGTTTAGGGGGAGGCACCTCCTACGAGCAGTACTTC. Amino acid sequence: CASSLGGGTSYEQYF.

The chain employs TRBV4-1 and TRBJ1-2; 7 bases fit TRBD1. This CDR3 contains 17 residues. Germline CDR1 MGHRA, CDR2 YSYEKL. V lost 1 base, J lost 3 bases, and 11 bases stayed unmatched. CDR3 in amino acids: CASSQAPDRVDDYGYTF. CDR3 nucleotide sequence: TGCGCCAGCAGCCAAGCCCCAGACAGGGTAGACGACTATGGCTACACCTTC.

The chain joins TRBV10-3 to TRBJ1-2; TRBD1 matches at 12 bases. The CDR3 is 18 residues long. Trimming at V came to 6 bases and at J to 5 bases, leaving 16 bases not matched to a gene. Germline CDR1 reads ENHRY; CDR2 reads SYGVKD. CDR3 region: CAISDTSGTGGSRYGYTF. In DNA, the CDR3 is TGTGCCATCAGCGATACCTCCGGGACAGGGGGCTCACGTTATGGCTACACCTTC.

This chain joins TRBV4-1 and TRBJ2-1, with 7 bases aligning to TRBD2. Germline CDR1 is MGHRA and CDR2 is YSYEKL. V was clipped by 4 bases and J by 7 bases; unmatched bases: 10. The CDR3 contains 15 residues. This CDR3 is CASSPTGGGWNEQFF. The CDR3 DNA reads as TGCGCCAGCAGCCCGACGGGGGGAGGATGGAATGAGCAGTTCTTC.

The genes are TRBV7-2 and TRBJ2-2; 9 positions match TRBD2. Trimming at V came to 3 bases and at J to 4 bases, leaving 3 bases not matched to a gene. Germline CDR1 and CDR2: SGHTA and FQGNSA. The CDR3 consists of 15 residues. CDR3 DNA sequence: TGTGCCAGCAGCTTTGGCGGGGGGGTCACCGGGGAGCTGTTTTTT. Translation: CASSFGGGVTGELFF.

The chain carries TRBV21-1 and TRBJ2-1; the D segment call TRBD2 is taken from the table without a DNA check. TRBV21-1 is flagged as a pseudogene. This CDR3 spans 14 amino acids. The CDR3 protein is CASSAEITRNEQFF. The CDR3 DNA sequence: TGTGCCAGCAGCGCAGAGATAACTAGGAATGAGCAGTTCTTC.

CDR3 loop: CASTPGGGAPPKETQYF. CDR3 sequence (DNA): TGTGCCAGCACCCCGGGGGGAGGTGCCCCCCCCAAAGAGACCCAGTACTTC. This chain uses TRBV28 with TRBJ2-5; 7 positions match TRBD2. Germline loops: CDR1 MDHEN, CDR2 SYDVKM. Trimming removed 7 bases from V and 3 bases from J; junction bases left unmatched: 17. The CDR3 extends over 17 amino acids.

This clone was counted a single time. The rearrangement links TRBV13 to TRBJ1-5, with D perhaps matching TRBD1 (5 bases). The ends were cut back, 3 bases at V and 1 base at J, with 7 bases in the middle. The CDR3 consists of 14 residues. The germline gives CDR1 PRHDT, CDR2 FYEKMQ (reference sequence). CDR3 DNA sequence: TGTGCCAGCAGCTTCCGGGGGAGCAATCAGCCCCAGCATTTT. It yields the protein CASSFRGSNQPQHF. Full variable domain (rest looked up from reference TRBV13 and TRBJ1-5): AAGVIQSPRHLIKEKRETATLKCYPIPRHDTVYWYQQGPGQDPQFLISFYEKMQSDKGSIPDRFSAQQFSDYHSELNMSSLELGDSALYFCASSFRGSNQPQHFGDGTRLSIL.

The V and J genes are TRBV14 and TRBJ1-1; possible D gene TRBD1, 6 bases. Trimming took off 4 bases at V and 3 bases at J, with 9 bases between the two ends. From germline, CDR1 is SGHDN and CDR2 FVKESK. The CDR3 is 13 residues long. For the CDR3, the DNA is TGTGCCAGCAGCCCACAGGGCTACACTGAAGCTTTCTTT. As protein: CASSPQGYTEAFF.

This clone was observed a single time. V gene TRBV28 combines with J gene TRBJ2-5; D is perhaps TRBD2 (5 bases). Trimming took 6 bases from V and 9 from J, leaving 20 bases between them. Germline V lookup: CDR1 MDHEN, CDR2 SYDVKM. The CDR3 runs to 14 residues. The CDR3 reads CASRRGGLSAPQYF. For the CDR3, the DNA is TGTGCCAGCAGACGTGGAGGTCTGTCGGCGCCCCAGTACTTC. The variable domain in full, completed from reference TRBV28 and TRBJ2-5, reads DVKVTQSSRYLVKRTGEKVFLECVQDMDHENMFWYRQDPGLGLRLIYFSYDVKMKEKGDIPEGYSVSREKKERFSLILESASTNQTSMYLCASRRGGLSAPQYFGPGTRLLVL.

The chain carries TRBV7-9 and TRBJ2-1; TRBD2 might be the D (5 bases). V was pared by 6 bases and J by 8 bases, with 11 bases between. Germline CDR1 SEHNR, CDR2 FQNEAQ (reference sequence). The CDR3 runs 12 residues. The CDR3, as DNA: TGTGCCAGCAGAGAGGTCGGGGATGAGCAGTTCTTC. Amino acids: CASREVGDEQFF. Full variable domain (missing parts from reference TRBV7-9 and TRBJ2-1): DTGVSQNPRHKITKRGQNVTFRCDPISEHNRLYWYRQTLGQGPEFLTYFQNEAQLEKSRLLSDRFSAERPKGSFSTLEIQRTEQGDSAMYLCASREVGDEQFFGPGTRLTVL.

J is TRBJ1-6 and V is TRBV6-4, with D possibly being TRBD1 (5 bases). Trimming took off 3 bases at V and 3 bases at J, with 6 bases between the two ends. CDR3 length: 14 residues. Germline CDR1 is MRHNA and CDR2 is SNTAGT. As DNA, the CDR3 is TGTGCCAGCAGTGAAGGGGTCTATAATTCACCCCTCCACTTT. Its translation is CASSEGVYNSPLHF.

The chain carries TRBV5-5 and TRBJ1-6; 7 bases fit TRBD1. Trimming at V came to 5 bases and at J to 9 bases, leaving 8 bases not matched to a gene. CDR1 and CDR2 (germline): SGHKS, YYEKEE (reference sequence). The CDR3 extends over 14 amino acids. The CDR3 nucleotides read TGTGCCAGCAGAGAGGACAGGCTATTTTCACCCCTCCACTTT. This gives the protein CASREDRLFSPLHF.

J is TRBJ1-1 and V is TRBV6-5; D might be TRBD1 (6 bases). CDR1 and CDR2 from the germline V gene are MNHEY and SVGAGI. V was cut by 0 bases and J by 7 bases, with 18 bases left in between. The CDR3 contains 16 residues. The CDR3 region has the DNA TGTGCCAGCAGTTACTCGCCCCGGGCGGGGGACAATGAAGCTTTCTTT. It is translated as CASSYSPRAGDNEAFF.

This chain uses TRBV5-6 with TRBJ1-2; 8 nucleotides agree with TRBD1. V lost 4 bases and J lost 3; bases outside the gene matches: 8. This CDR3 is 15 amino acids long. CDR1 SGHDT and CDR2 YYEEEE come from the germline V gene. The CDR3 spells CASSGRGRGDYGYTF. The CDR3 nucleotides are TGTGCCAGCAGCGGCAGGGGGCGAGGGGACTATGGCTACACCTTC.